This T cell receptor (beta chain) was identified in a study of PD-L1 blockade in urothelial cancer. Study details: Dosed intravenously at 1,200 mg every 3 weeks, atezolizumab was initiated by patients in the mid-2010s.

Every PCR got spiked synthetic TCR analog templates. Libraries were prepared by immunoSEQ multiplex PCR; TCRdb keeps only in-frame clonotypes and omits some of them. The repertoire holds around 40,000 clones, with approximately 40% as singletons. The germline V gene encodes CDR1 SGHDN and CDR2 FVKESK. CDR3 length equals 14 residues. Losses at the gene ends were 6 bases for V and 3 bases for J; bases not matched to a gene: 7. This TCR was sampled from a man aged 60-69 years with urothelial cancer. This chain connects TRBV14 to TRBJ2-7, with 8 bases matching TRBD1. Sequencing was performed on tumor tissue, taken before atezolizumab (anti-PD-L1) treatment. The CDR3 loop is CASRRTGTIYEQYF. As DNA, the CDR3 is TGTGCCAGCAGGCGGACAGGGACAATCTACGAGCAGTACTTC.